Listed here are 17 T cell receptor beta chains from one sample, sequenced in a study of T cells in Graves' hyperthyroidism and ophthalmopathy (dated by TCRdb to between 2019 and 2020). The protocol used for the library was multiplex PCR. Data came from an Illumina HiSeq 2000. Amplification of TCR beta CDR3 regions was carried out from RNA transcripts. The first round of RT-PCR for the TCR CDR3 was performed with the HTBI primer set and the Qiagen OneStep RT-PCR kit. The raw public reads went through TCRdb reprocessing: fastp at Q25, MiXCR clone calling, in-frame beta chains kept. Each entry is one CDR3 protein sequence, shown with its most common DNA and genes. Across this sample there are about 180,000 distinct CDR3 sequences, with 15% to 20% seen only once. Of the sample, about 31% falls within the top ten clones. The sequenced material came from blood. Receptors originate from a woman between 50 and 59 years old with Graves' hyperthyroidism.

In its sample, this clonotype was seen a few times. CDR3 loop: CASSPGQGAQYF. In nucleotides, the CDR3 is TGTGCCAGCTCACCGGGACAGGGAGCGCAGTATTTT. The V and J genes are TRBV18 and TRBJ2-3, with 9 bases fitting TRBD1. CDR3 length: 12 amino acids. Unmatched junction bases numbered 2, after V lost 3 bases and J lost 10 bases. Germline V gene lookup returns CDR1 KGHSH and CDR2 LQKENI.

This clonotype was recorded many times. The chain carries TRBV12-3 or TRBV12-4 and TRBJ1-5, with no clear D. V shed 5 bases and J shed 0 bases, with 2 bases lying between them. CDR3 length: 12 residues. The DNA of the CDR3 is TGTGCCAGCAGTCATAGCAATCAGCCCCAGCATTTT. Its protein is CASSHSNQPQHF.

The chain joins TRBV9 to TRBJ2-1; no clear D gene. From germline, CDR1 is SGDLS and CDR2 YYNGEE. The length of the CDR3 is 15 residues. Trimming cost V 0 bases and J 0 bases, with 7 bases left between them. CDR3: CASSVDSFSYNEQFF. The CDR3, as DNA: TGTGCCAGCAGCGTAGACTCCTTCTCCTACAATGAGCAGTTCTTC.

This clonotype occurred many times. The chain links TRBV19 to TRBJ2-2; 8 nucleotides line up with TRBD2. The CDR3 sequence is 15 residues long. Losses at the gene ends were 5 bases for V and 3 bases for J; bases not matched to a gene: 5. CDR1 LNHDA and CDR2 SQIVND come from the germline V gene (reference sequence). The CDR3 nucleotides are TGTGCCAGTAGTCTCTTAGCGGGGCACACCGGGGAGCTGTTTTTT. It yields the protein CASSLLAGHTGELFF. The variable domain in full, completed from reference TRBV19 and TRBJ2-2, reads DGGITQSPKYLFRKEGQNVTLSCEQNLNHDAMYWYRQDPGQGLRLIYYSQIVNDFQKGDIAEGYSVSREKKESFPLTVTSAQKNPTAFYLCASSLLAGHTGELFFGEGSRLTVL.

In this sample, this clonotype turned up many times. CDR3 residues: CASSFQPDRQETQYF. CDR3 nucleotides: TGTGCCAGTAGCTTTCAACCAGACAGACAAGAGACCCAGTACTTC. This chain connects TRBV19 to TRBJ2-5; a possible D gene is TRBD1 (5 bases). Germline V gene sequence: CDR1 LNHDA, CDR2 SQIVND (reference sequence). This CDR3 comprises 15 residues. Deletions cut 6 bases from V and 2 bases from J, with 16 bases between. Full variable domain (missing parts from reference TRBV19 and TRBJ2-5): DGGITQSPKYLFRKEGQNVTLSCEQNLNHDAMYWYRQDPGQGLRLIYYSQIVNDFQKGDIAEGYSVSREKKESFPLTVTSAQKNPTAFYLCASSFQPDRQETQYFGPGTRLLVL.

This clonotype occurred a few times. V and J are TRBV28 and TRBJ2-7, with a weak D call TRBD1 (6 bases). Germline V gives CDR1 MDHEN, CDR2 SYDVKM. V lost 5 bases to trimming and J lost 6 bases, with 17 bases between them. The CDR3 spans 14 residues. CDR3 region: CASSTGTSGLEQYF. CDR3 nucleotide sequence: TGTGCCAGCAGTACTGGGACATCGGGTCTCGAGCAGTACTTC.

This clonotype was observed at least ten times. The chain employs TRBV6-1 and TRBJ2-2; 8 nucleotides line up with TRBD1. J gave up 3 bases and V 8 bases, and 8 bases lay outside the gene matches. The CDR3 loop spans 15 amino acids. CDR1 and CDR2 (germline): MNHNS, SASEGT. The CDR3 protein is CASRRTGRDTGELFF. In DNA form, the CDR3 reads TGTGCCAGCCGACGGACAGGGAGAGACACCGGGGAGCTGTTTTTT.

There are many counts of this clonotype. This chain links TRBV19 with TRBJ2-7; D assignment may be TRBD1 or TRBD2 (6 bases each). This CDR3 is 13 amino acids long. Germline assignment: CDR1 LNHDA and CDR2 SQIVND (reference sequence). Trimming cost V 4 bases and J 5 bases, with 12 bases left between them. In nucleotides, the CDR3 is TGTGCCAGTAGTAAAGGGGGGCTGGACGAGCAGTACTTC. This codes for CASSKGGLDEQYF. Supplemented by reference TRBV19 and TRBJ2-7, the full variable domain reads DGGITQSPKYLFRKEGQNVTLSCEQNLNHDAMYWYRQDPGQGLRLIYYSQIVNDFQKGDIAEGYSVSREKKESFPLTVTSAQKNPTAFYLCASSKGGLDEQYFGPGTRLTVT.

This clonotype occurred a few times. The CDR3 spells CASSRTGVSPTNEKLFF. The CDR3 nucleotides are TGTGCCAGCAGCAGGACAGGGGTCTCTCCAACTAATGAAAAACTGTTTTTT. The chain combines TRBV9 with TRBJ1-4; TRBD1 agrees at 9 bases. The CDR3 is 17 residues long. Trimming took 4 bases from V and 0 from J; bases not matched to a gene: 7. Germline V gene sequence: CDR1 SGDLS, CDR2 YYNGEE.

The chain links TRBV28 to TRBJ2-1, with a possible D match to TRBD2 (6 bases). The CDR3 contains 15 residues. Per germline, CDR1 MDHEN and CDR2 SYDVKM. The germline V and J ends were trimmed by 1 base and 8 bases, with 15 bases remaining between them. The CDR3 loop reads CASSLLGTSFDEQFF. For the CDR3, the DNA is TGTGCCAGCAGTTTATTAGGAACTAGCTTCGATGAGCAGTTCTTC.

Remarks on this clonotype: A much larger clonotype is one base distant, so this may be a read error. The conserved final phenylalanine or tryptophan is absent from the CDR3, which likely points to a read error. CDR3 amino acids: CASSRTGPGAGELFL. The CDR3, as DNA: TGTGCCAGCAGTCGTACTGGACCCGGGGCCGGGGAGCTGTTTCTT. V gene TRBV6-1 combines with J gene TRBJ2-2; a weak D match, TRBD2 (5 bases). V lost 5 bases, J lost 6 bases, and 16 bases lay in between. Germline CDR1 is MNHNS and CDR2 is SASEGT. This CDR3 is built from 15 residues.

The CDR3 reads CASSPRQVDTYNSPLHF. CDR3 DNA: TGCGCCAGCAGCCCTAGACAGGTCGACACCTATAATTCACCCCTCCACTTT. The chain links TRBV5-1 to TRBJ1-6, with D possibly matching TRBD1 (6 bases). Per the germline V gene, CDR1 is SGHRS and CDR2 is YFSETQ. Trimming removed 4 bases from V and 2 bases from J, with 16 bases in between. The CDR3 contains 17 residues.

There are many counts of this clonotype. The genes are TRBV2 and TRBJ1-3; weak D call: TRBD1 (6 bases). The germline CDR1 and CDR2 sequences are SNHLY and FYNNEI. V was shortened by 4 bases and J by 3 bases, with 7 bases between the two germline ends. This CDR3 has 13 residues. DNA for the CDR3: TGTGCCAGCAGTGCAGGGGTTGGAAACACCATATATTTT. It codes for CASSAGVGNTIYF.

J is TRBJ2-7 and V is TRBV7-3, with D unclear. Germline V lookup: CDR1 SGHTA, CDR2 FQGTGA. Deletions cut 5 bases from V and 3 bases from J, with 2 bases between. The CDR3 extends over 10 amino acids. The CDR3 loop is CASSHYEQYF. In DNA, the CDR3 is TGTGCCAGCAGCCACTACGAGCAGTACTTC.

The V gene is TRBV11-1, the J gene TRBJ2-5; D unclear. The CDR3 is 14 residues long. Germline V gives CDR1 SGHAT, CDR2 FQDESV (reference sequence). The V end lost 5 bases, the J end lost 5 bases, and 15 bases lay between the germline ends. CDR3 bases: TGTGCCAGCAGCCCGACGATACGGCGGGAGACCCAGTACTTC. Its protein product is CASSPTIRRETQYF.

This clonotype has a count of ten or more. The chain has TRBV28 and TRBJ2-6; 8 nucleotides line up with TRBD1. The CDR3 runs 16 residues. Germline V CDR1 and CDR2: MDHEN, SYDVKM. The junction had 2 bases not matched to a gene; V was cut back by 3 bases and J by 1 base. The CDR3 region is CASSLGQVSGANVLTF. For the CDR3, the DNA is TGTGCCAGCAGTTTGGGACAGGTATCTGGGGCCAACGTCCTGACTTTC. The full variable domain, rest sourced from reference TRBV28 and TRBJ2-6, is DVKVTQSSRYLVKRTGEKVFLECVQDMDHENMFWYRQDPGLGLRLIYFSYDVKMKEKGDIPEGYSVSREKKERFSLILESASTNQTSMYLCASSLGQVSGANVLTFGAGSRLTVL.

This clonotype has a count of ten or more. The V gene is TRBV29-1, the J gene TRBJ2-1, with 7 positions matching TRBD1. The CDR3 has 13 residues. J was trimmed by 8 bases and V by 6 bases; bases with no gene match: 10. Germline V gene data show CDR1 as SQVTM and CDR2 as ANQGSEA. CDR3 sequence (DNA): TGCAGCGTAAAGGGGGCTGGAGTCGATGAGCAGTTCTTC. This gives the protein CSVKGAGVDEQFF.